A selection of T cell receptor beta chains follows, all from one sample in a study of T cell changes during pregnancy in multiple sclerosis. The protocol was immunoSEQ multiplex PCR, while the TCRdb copy is restricted to in-frame clones and leaves out a portion. The sample consists of tens of thousands of clones, approximately 94% of them appearing once. The sample here was CD8+ T cells from peripheral blood mononuclear cells, taken in the first trimester of pregnancy. All receptors come from a female donor with multiple sclerosis, enrolled in a pregnancy study. Each CDR3 is given with its conserved first and last residue. Each record gives: J gene, V gene, CDR3 protein.

TRBJ2-1 TRBV10-1 CASSELAYNEQFF
TRBJ2-1 TRBV27 CASSQGRKVAGYNEQFF
TRBJ2-3 TRBV27 CASSLVRGAGTDTQYF
TRBJ2-1 TRBV7-6 CASSPWTGIDEQFF
TRBJ2-1 TRBV4-3 CASSQDPNNEQFF
TRBJ1-3 TRBV27 CASSAGISGNTIYF
TRBJ1-1 TRBV6-1 CASSQGGGGMTEAFF
TRBJ1-1 TRBV29-1 CSARGDSIKVNTEAFF
TRBJ1-5 TRBV19 CASSVSRDSHYSNQPQHF
TRBJ1-1 TRBV14 CASSQEGRRYTEAFF
. TRBV5-1 CASSCYLGLAGPEPHTDTQHF
TRBJ2-3 TRBV7-7 CASSPELAGSTDTQYF
TRBJ1-6 TRBV25-1 CASSPYNSPLHF
TRBJ1-1 TRBV7-9 CASSLVGSEAFF